The 10 T cell receptor beta chains below were found in one sample sequenced in a study of blood T cell repertoires in COVID-19. The repertoire was sequenced with immunoSEQ multiplex PCR; TCRdb's copy has only in-frame clones and lacks some. The table shows 65,000 to 70,000 clones, with approximately 83% occurring only once. Sequenced sample: peripheral blood. These receptor sequences come from a woman aged 55-70 years with acute or convalescent COVID-19.

The V and J genes are TRBV10-2 and TRBJ2-3; TRBD1 might be the D (5 bases). V was pared by 8 bases and J by 4 bases, with 13 bases between. CDR3 size: 13 residues. Per germline, CDR1 WSHSY and CDR2 SAAADI. This CDR3 reads CASGNRNPDTQYF. Here the CDR3 DNA reads TGCGCCAGCGGAAACAGGAATCCAGATACGCAGTATTTT.

The CDR3 loop is CASSLTGGGSGNTIYF. The CDR3 DNA sequence: TGTGCCAGCAGTTTGACAGGGGGAGGCTCTGGAAACACCATATATTTT. This chain links TRBV27 with TRBJ1-3, with 9 bases identical to TRBD1. The CDR3 is 16 amino acids. After removal of 3 bases from V and 0 bases from J, the junction contained 3 bases not matched to a gene. Germline values: CDR1 MNHEY, CDR2 SMNVEV (reference sequence).

The chain employs TRBV11-3 and TRBJ2-1; D not resolved. This CDR3 comprises 13 residues. The germline gives CDR1 SGHNT, CDR2 YENEEA. Trimming cost V 5 bases and J 1 base, with 6 bases left between them. Written as DNA, the CDR3 is TGTGCCAGCAGCGAAGCGTCCTACAATGAGCAGTTCTTC. Translated, it gives CASSEASYNEQFF. The full variable domain, rest sourced from reference TRBV11-3 and TRBJ2-1, is EAGVVQSPRYKIIEKKQPVAFWCNPISGHNTLYWYLQNLGQGPELLIRYENEEAVDDSQLPKDRFSAERLKGVDSTLKIQPAELGDSAVYLCASSEASYNEQFFGPGTRLTVL.

The chain employs TRBV19 and TRBJ2-1; the match to TRBD1 covers 9 bases. This CDR3 spans 15 amino acids. Germline V gene data show CDR1 as LNHDA and CDR2 as SQIVND (reference sequence). Trimming cost V 3 bases and J 9 bases; bases outside gene matches: 9. CDR3 bases: TGTGCCAGTAGTATGTGGGACAGGGAAATTGGTGAGCAGTTCTTC. It encodes CASSMWDREIGEQFF.

The chain recombines TRBV19 with TRBJ1-1; weak D call: TRBD1 (6 bases). Trimming removed 3 bases at V and 3 bases at J, with 20 bases between. Germline CDR1 is LNHDA and CDR2 is SQIVND (reference sequence). The CDR3 sequence is 17 residues long. CDR3 coding DNA: TGTGCCAGTAGTATCGGATGGGGGGGCAGGGTGGACACTGAAGCTTTCTTT. It encodes CASSIGWGGRVDTEAFF.

The chain couples TRBV7-2 to TRBJ1-3; a weak D match, TRBD1 (6 bases). Between the trimmed V and J ends, which lost 5 bases and 0 bases, there was a span of 11 bases. The CDR3 runs 15 residues. Germline V gene data show CDR1 as SGHTA and CDR2 as FQGNSA. The DNA of the CDR3 is TGTGCCAGCAGCCCCCGGACAGCCTCTGGAAACACCATATATTTT. Protein: CASSPRTASGNTIYF.

The CDR3: CASSPRQAFTEAFF. For the CDR3, the DNA is TGTGCCAGCAGTCCCCGGCAGGCGTTCACTGAAGCTTTCTTT. The genes are TRBV27 and TRBJ1-1, with D unresolved. CDR3 length: 14 residues. Per the germline V gene, CDR1 is MNHEY and CDR2 is SMNVEV (reference sequence). The V end was cut by 5 bases, the J end by 4 bases, with 14 bases between.

This clone appeared once. The rearrangement links TRBV3-1 (or the pseudogene TRBV3-2) to TRBJ1-2; D is perhaps TRBD1 (6 bases). This CDR3 spans 13 amino acids. V was pared by 1 base and J by 7 bases, with 10 bases between. CDR1 and CDR2 from the germline V gene are LGHDT and YNNKEL (reference sequence). The CDR3 DNA follows: TGTGCCAGCAGCCAAGGGGGGGGCAGTGGCTACACCTTC. As protein: CASSQGGGSGYTF.

This clone was detected only once. The chain joins TRBV3-1 (or the pseudogene TRBV3-2) to TRBJ2-3, with 9 bases fitting TRBD2. Germline loops: CDR1 LGHDT, CDR2 YNNKEL (reference sequence). CDR3 length equals 16 residues. The V segment lost 1 base and the J segment 3 bases; nucleotides outside the gene matches: 5. CDR3 nucleotides: TGTGCCAGCAGCCAAGTGGTTGCGGGGGGGACAGATACGCAGTATTTT. This sequence encodes CASSQVVAGGTDTQYF.

Concerning this clone: The junction shows a germline mismatch at one end, possibly a read error. V gene TRBV15 combines with J gene TRBJ1-2; no clear D. Looked up from germline, CDR1 is LNHNV and CDR2 is YYDKDF (reference sequence). The CDR3 length is 15 residues. CDR3 sequence reads: CATSRAVTQARGYTF. The DNA of the CDR3 is TGTGCCACCAGTAGAGCGGTTACACAAGCTAGAGGCTACACCTTC. Full variable domain (remainder filled in from reference TRBV15 and TRBJ1-2): DAMVIQNPRYQVTQFGKPVTLSCSQTLNHNVMYWYQQKSSQAPKLLFHYYDKDFNNEADTPDNFQSRRPNTSFCFLDIRSPGLGDTAMYLCATSRAVTQARGYTFGSGTRLTVV.